The clone carrying this TCR beta chain was observed a single time. Its cognate antigen is unknown. The CDR3 spans 17 residues. CDR1 MDHEN and CDR2 SYDVKM come from the germline V gene. The ends lost 5 bases at V and 2 bases at J; junction bases unmatched: 12. Sequenced by immunoSEQ multiplex PCR; TCRdb stores in-frame clones only, minus some. The top ten hold 3.4% of the sample, which has more than 110,000 clones, less than 95% seen once. These data belong to a study of T cell responses to AZD1222 COVID-19 vaccine. About the study: Second-dose schedules of about 4 or about 12 weeks were combined.

Study-wide points: The CD4 TCRs associated with vaccination extended across spike and predominated at 160-218 and 743-854.

Sequences were derived from peripheral blood, sampled on day 0 of AZD1222 vaccination. The receptor comes from an adult in good health. This sequence joins TRBV28 and TRBJ1-1, with TRBD1 matching over 9 bases. The CDR3 region is CASSLIVGQGSNTEAFF. The CDR3 DNA reads as TGTGCCAGCAGTCTAATCGTGGGACAGGGAAGTAACACTGAAGCTTTCTTT.